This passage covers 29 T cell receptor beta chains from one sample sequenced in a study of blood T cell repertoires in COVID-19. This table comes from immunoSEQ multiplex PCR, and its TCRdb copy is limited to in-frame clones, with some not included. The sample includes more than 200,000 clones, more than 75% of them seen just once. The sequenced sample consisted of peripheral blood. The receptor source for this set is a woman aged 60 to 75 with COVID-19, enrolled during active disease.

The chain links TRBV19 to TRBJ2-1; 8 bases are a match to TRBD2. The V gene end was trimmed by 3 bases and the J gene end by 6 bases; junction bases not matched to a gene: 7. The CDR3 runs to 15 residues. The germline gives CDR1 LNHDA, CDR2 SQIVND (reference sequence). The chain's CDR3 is CASSIDVLAGNEQFF. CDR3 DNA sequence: TGTGCCAGTAGTATTGATGTCCTAGCGGGCAATGAGCAGTTCTTC.

CDR3 sequence reads: CSARQGAGGEQYF. CDR3 DNA sequence: TGCAGCGCACGACAGGGGGCAGGGGGCGAGCAGTACTTC. This sequence joins TRBV29-1 and TRBJ2-7; 10 bases line up with TRBD1. This CDR3 is 13 amino acids long. CDR1 is SQVTM and CDR2 is ANQGSEA in the germline V gene. The ends lost 7 bases at V and 6 bases at J; junction bases unmatched: 9.

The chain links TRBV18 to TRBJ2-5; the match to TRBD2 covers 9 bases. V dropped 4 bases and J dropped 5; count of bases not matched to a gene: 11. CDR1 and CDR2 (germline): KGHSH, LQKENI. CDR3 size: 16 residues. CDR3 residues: CASSQKFAGGTETQYF. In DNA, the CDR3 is TGTGCCAGCTCACAGAAGTTCGCGGGAGGGACGGAGACCCAGTACTTC.

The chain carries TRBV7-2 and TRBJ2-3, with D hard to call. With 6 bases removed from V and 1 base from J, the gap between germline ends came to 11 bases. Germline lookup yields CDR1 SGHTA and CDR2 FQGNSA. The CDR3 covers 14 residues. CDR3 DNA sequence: TGTGCCAGCAGTTTTACGCCGGGCACAGATACGCAGTATTTT. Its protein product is CASSFTPGTDTQYF.

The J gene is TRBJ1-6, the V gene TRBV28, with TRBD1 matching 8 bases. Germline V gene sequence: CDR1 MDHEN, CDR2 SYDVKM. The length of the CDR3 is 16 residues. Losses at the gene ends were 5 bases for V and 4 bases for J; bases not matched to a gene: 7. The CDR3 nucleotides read TGTGCCAGCAGTCCCACAGGGGGTGGGTATAATTCACCCCTCCACTTT. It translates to CASSPTGGGYNSPLHF. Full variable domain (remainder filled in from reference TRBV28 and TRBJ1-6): DVKVTQSSRYLVKRTGEKVFLECVQDMDHENMFWYRQDPGLGLRLIYFSYDVKMKEKGDIPEGYSVSREKKERFSLILESASTNQTSMYLCASSPTGGGYNSPLHFGNGTRLTVT.

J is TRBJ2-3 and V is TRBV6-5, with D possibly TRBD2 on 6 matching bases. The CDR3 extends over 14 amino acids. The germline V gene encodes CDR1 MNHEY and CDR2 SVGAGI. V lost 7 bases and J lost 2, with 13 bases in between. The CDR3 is CASKRWEVTDTQYF. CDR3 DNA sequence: TGTGCCAGCAAAAGGTGGGAGGTCACAGATACGCAGTATTTT.

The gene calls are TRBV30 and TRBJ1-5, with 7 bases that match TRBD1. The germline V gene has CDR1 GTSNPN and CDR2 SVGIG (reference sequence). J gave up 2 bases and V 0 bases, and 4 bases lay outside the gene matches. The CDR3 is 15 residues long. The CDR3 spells CAWSVNRGGNQPQHF. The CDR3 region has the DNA TGTGCCTGGAGTGTGAACAGGGGAGGCAATCAGCCCCAGCATTTT.

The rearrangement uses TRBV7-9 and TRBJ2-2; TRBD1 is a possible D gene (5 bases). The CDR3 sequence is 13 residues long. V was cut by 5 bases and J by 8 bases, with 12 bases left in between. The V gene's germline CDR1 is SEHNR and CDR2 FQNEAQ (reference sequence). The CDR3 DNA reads TGTGCCAGCAGCCCCACAGGACCGGGGGAGCTGTTTTTT. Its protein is CASSPTGPGELFF.

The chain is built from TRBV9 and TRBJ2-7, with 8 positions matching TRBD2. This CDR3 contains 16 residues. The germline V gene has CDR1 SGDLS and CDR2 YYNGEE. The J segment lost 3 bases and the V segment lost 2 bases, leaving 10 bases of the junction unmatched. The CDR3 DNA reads TGTGCCAGCAGCGTCAGTGCCGGGACTAGACTCTACGAGCAGTACTTC. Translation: CASSVSAGTRLYEQYF.

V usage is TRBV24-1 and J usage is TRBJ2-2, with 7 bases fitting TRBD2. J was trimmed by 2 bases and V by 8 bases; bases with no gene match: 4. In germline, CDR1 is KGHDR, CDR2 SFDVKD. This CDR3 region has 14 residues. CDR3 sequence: CATNSAGNTGELFF. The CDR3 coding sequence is TGTGCCACCAACTCAGCGGGAAACACCGGGGAGCTGTTTTTT.

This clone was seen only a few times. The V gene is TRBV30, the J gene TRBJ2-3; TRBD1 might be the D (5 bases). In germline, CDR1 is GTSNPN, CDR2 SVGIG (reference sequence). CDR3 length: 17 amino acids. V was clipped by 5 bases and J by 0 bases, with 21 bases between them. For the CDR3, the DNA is TGTGCCTGGGCCCCTGGCAGGGTAAGAACTAGCACAGATACGCAGTATTTT. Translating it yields CAWAPGRVRTSTDTQYF. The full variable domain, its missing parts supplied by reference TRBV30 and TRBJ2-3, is SQTIHQWPATLVQPVGSPLSLECTVEGTSNPNLYWYRQAAGRGLQLLFYSVGIGQISSEVPQNLSASRPQDRQFILSSKKLLLSDSGFYLCAWAPGRVRTSTDTQYFGPGTRLTVL.

CDR3 nucleotides: TGTGCCAGCAGCCCCCGTGTTTCTAGCGGGGCCCCTGAGCAGTTCTTC. The encoded protein is CASSPRVSSGAPEQFF. The genes are TRBV9 and TRBJ2-1; 9 bases line up with TRBD2. Germline loops: CDR1 SGDLS, CDR2 YYNGEE. The trim removed 4 bases at V and 9 bases at J, leaving 14 bases unmatched. The CDR3 is 16 amino acids.

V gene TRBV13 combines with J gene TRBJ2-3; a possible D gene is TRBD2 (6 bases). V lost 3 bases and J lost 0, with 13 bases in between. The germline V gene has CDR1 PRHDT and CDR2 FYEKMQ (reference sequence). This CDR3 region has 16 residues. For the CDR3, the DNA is TGTGCCAGCAGCTTGCGATTAGCGGCCAGCACAGATACGCAGTATTTT. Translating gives CASSLRLAASTDTQYF.

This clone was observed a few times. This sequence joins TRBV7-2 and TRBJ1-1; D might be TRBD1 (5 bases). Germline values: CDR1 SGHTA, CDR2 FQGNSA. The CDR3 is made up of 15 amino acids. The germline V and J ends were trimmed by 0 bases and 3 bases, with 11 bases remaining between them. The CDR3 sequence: CASSLAPGQDTEAFF. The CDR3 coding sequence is TGTGCCAGCAGCTTAGCGCCAGGGCAGGACACTGAAGCTTTCTTT.

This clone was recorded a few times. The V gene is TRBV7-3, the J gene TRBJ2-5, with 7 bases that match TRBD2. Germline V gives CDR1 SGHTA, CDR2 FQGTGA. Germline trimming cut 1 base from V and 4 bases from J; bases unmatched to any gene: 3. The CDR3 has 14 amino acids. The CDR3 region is CASSLSGSGETQYF. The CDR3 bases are TGTGCCAGCAGCTTAAGCGGGAGTGGAGAGACCCAGTACTTC.

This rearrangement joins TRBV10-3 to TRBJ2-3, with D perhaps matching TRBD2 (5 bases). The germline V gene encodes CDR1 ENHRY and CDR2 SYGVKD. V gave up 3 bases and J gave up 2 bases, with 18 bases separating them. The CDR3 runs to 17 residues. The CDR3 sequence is CAISDPIDYHSTDTQYF. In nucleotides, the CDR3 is TGTGCCATCAGTGATCCTATCGACTACCATTCCACAGATACGCAGTATTTT.

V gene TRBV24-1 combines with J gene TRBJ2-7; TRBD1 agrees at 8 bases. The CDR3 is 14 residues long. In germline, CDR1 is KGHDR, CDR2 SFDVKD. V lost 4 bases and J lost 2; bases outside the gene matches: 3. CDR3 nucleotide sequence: TGTGCCACCAGTGACGACAGGGGCCCCTACGAGCAGTACTTC. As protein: CATSDDRGPYEQYF.

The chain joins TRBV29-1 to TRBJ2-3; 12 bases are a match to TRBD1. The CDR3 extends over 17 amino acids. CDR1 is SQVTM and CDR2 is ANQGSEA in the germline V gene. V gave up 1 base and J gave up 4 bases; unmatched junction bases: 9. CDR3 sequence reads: CSVEVLPGQGAPDTQYF. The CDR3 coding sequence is TGCAGCGTTGAAGTCCTCCCGGGACAGGGGGCCCCAGATACGCAGTATTTT.

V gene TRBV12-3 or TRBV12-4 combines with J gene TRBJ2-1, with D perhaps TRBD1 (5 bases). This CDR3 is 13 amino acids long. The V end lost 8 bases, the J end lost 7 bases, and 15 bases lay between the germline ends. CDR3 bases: TGTGCCAGCGGTCCCCCGGCAGGGAATGAGCAGTTCTTC. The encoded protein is CASGPPAGNEQFF.

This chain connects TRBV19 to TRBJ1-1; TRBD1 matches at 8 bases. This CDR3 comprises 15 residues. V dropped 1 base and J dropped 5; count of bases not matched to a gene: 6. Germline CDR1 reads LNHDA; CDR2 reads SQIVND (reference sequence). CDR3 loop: CASSIGPGGKTEAFF. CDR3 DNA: TGTGCCAGTAGTATAGGCCCAGGGGGCAAGACTGAAGCTTTCTTT.

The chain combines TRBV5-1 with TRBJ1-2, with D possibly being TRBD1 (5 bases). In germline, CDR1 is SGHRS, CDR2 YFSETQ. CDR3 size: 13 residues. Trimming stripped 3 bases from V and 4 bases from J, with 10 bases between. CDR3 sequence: CASSSRGTYGYTF. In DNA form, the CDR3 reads TGCGCCAGCAGCTCCCGGGGGACCTATGGCTACACCTTC.

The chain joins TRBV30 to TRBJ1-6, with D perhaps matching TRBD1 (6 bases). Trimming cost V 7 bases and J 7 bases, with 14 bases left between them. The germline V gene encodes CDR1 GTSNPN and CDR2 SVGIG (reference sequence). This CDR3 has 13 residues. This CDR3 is CAYTGLRNSPLHF. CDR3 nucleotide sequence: TGTGCCTACACAGGGTTACGGAATTCACCCCTCCACTTT.

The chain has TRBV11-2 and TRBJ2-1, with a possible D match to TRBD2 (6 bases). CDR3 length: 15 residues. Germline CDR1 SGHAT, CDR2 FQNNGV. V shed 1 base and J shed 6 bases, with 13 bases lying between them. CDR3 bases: TGTGCCAGCAGCTTAGCGCAGGGAGGAGGCAATGAGCAGTTCTTC. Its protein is CASSLAQGGGNEQFF.

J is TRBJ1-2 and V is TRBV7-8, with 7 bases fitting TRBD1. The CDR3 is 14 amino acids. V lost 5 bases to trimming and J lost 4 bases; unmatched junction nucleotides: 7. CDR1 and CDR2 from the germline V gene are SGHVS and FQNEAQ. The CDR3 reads CASSPGTVAYGYTF. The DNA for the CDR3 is TGTGCCAGCAGCCCTGGGACAGTTGCCTATGGCTACACCTTC.

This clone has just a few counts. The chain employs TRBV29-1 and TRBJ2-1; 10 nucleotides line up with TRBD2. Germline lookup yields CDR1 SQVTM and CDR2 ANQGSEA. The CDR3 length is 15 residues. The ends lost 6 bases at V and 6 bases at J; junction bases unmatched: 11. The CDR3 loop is CSVSQTSGTSNEQFF. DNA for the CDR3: TGCAGCGTCTCACAAACTAGCGGGACTTCCAATGAGCAGTTCTTC.

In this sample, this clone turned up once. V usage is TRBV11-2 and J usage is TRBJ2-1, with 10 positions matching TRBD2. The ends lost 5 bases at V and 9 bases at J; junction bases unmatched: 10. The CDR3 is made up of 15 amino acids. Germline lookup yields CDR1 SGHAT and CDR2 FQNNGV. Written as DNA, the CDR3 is TGTGCCAGCAGCATATCTAGCGGGAGAAGGATTGAGCAGTTCTTC. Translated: CASSISSGRRIEQFF.

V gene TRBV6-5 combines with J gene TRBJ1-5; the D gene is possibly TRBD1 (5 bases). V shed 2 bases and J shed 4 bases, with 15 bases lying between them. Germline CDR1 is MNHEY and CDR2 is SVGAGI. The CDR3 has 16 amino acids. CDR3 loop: CASSYVVTESNQPQHF. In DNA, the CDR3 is TGTGCCAGCAGTTACGTGGTGACAGAGAGTAATCAGCCCCAGCATTTT.

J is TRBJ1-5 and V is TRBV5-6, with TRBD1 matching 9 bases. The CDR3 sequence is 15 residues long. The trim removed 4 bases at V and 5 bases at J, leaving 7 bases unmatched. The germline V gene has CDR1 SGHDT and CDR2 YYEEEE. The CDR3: CASSPRWDRDQPQHF. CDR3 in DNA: TGTGCCAGCAGCCCGAGGTGGGACAGGGATCAGCCCCAGCATTTT. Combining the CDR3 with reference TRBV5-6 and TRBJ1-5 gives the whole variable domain DAGVTQSPTHLIKTRGQQVTLRCSPKSGHDTVSWYQQALGQGPQFIFQYYEEEERQRGNFPDRFSGHQFPNYSSELNVNALLLGDSALYLCASSPRWDRDQPQHFGDGTRLSIL.

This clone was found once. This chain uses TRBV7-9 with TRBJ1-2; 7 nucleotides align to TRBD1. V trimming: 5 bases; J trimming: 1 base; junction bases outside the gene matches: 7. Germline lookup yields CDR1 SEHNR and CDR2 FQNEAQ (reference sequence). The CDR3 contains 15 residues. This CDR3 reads CASSRQGEGNYGYTF. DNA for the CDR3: TGTGCCAGCAGCAGACAGGGCGAGGGTAACTATGGCTACACCTTC. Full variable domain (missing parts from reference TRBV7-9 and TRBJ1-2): DTGVSQNPRHKITKRGQNVTFRCDPISEHNRLYWYRQTLGQGPEFLTYFQNEAQLEKSRLLSDRFSAERPKGSFSTLEIQRTEQGDSAMYLCASSRQGEGNYGYTFGSGTRLTVV.